The clone carrying this T cell receptor beta chain came up a few times. Its cognate antigen is unknown. Via MiXCR, TCRdb re-called the 5' RACE reads, giving one row per CDR3 protein. The sample holds fewer than 400,000 distinct CDR3 sequences, 10% to 15% seen once. This sample stems from a study of T-cell memory formation after mild COVID-19. At the level of the study: In these data, TCR clusters were largely donor specific. Study results and caveats: Certain responding clones were present in pre-infection memory, suggesting participation of cross-reactive memory.

V was pared by 1 base and J by 5 bases, with 8 bases between. CDR3 length: 13 residues. Germline loops: CDR1 SGHAT, CDR2 FQNNGV. This clonotype was obtained from a man younger than 30 who had mild COVID-19 (a few samples of this study predate the infection). Cell type and time point are not known. The rearrangement uses TRBV11-2 and TRBJ2-5; D gene unclear. Sequenced material: PBMCs or a T cell subset sorted from them (not recorded which). The CDR3 bases are TGTGCCAGCAGCTTAGTTTTAGGGGAGACCCAGTACTTC. This translates into CASSLVLGETQYF.